This T cell receptor (beta chain) was sequenced in a study of cytomegalovirus exposure and HLA in healthy donors (dated by TCRdb to about 2017). Regarding the complete study: According to a later analysis, one platform produced both the 120 validation repertoires and the 700 or so repertoires of the first cohort. The study combined high-throughput TCR immunosequencing, statistical association of individual TCRs with disease status, and machine learning to predict cytomegalovirus infection status. Along with the approximately 620-subject first cohort, a separate validation cohort of more than 90 different subjects was used. The study was designed to test whether signatures of past pathogen exposure could be identified by cataloging public T cell receptors. The paper as a whole reports these results and caveats: According to the authors, the approach could potentially be generalized to other disease states and immunological phenotypes. The study listed over 150 TCR beta chains as associated with cytomegalovirus. Across donors, most TCR sequences were observed very rarely, whereas some public TCRs were present in many individuals. In both the original and validation cohorts, the classifier was reported to diagnose cytomegalovirus status with high specificity and sensitivity. A later analysis found that TCRs clustered in the first cohort also tended to co-occur in the 95 to 150 validation repertoires, with approximately 93% of cluster scores above 0. A few of the identified cytomegalovirus-associated TCR beta chains were confirmed in vitro to be specific for cytomegalovirus antigens. All 120 or so repertoires were used to score co-occurrence in the validation cohort in a later analysis, because that analysis had no HLA typing for the cohort.

As concerns this clone: It has no known antigen specificity. Per-base qualities were not stored, and no clone one base away is much larger.

The donors belonged to the validation cohort of under 150 subjects, which was separate from the approximately 660-subject first cohort. Libraries came from the immunoSEQ multiplex PCR assay. The authors' pipeline ran thus. A statistical classification framework was developed to diagnose cytomegalovirus status using the catalog of TCR beta chain sequences. TCRdb took this table from immuneACCESS and kept in-frame rearrangements with V and J called. Such tables lack part of the clones; where checked against another copy, unresolved V genes explain under half of the gap, and the rest is unexplained. V, J and clone size reflect that table, while D and trimming were determined from the DNA. Here the sample has 150,000 to 200,000 clones; 85% occur a single time. Jointly, the top ten make up about 2.1% of the sample. V is pruned by 2 bases and J by 6 bases, leaving 3 bases of the junction without a gene match. From the germline V gene, CDR1 is SGHTA and CDR2 is FQGTGA. The CDR3, cysteine through phenylalanine, is 13 amino acids long. The retained sequence is limited to the CDR3, 39 bases, with the frame set at the first base.

The receptor was derived from a man under 40 in good health and CMV-seropositive. Recombination linked TRBV7-3 to TRBJ1-2, and TRBD1 aligns with 7 junction nucleotides. The sample taken for sequencing was PBMCs. The bases are TGTGCCAGCAGCTTAGACAGGGAGGATGGCTACACCTTC. Protein translation: CASSLDREDGYTF.